Presented here are 20 T cell receptor beta chains from one specimen sequenced in a study of glioma-infiltrating T cells after dendritic cell vaccination. TCRdb keeps only in-frame clones here, not all; method: immunoSEQ multiplex PCR. The data show around 58,000 clones, around four fifths seen once. This sample comprised blood, obtained before dendritic cell vaccination. These receptors were collected from a human donor with glioblastoma.

The V gene is TRBV2, the J gene TRBJ2-5; D is possibly TRBD2 (6 bases). Trimming took 7 bases from V and 5 from J, leaving 11 bases between them. The CDR3 runs to 12 residues. The germline V gene has CDR1 SNHLY and CDR2 FYNNEI. CDR3 amino acids: CASTLARETQYF. CDR3 DNA: TGTGCCAGCACCCTAGCGAGGGAGACCCAGTACTTC.

The V call is TRBV7-9, the J call TRBJ2-7; D perhaps matches TRBD1 (5 bases). V gave up 5 bases and J gave up 6 bases, with 11 bases separating them. Germline V CDR1 and CDR2: SEHNR, FQNEAQ (reference sequence). The CDR3 is 12 residues long. The CDR3 loop is CASSPDTGEQYF. DNA of the CDR3: TGTGCCAGCAGCCCAGACACAGGCGAGCAGTACTTC.

This clone appeared a few times. The V call is TRBV5-8, the J call TRBJ1-5, with 9 bases fitting TRBD1. The CDR3 consists of 15 residues. The germline V gene encodes CDR1 SGHTS and CDR2 YDEGEE. V gave up 4 bases and J gave up 6 bases; unmatched junction bases: 8. The CDR3 coding sequence is TGTGCCAGCAGCGTGGGGACAGGGCGGTCTCAGCCCCAGCATTTT. Translating gives CASSVGTGRSQPQHF.

This chain links TRBV18 with TRBJ1-2, with D possibly being TRBD1 (6 bases). The CDR3 consists of 13 residues. V lost 2 bases and J 9 bases, leaving 13 bases between the germline ends. The germline V gene encodes CDR1 KGHSH and CDR2 LQKENI. The CDR3 coding sequence is TGTGCCAGCTCACCAGGGCAGGGGATGAGCTACACCTTC. Translating gives CASSPGQGMSYTF.

CDR3 DNA sequence: TGCGCCAGCAGCTTTGACCGTGGGGGGCAAGAGACCCAGTACTTC. The encoded protein is CASSFDRGGQETQYF. The J gene is TRBJ2-5, the V gene TRBV5-1, with D possibly matching TRBD2 (6 bases). CDR3 length equals 15 residues. Trimming cost V 2 bases and J 2 bases, with 13 bases left between them. Germline loops: CDR1 SGHRS, CDR2 YFSETQ.

This chain links TRBV2 with TRBJ2-1; D is uncertain. Germline assignment: CDR1 SNHLY and CDR2 FYNNEI. The CDR3 loop spans 16 amino acids. V lost 6 bases and J lost 5, with 20 bases in between. CDR3 nucleotide sequence: TGTGCCAGCAGCTCCCCGCGGCCAACACGAAACAATGAGCAGTTCTTC. Protein: CASSSPRPTRNNEQFF.

The chain links TRBV4-2 to TRBJ2-2, with D unresolved. The V gene's germline CDR1 is LGHNA and CDR2 YNFKEQ. Trimming took off 6 bases at V and 1 base at J, with 9 bases between the two ends. CDR3 length equals 14 residues. The CDR3, as DNA: TGTGCCAGCAGGAACCTAGGGAACACCGGGGAGCTGTTTTTT. It codes for CASRNLGNTGELFF.

The chain joins TRBV11-1 to TRBJ2-7; D might be TRBD1 (5 bases). Trimming took off 5 bases at V and 0 bases at J, with 11 bases between the two ends. From germline, CDR1 is SGHAT and CDR2 FQDESV (reference sequence). This CDR3 contains 14 residues. The CDR3, as DNA: TGTGCCAGCAGCCTCACAGGTTACTCCTACGAGCAGTACTTC. It is translated as CASSLTGYSYEQYF.

The J gene is TRBJ1-4, the V gene TRBV7-9; the D gene is possibly TRBD1 (5 bases). V was trimmed by 5 bases and J by 6 bases, leaving 16 bases between them. The CDR3 is 15 amino acids. Germline V gene sequence: CDR1 SEHNR, CDR2 FQNEAQ (reference sequence). This chain's CDR3 is CASSPLAGRHEKLFF. CDR3 bases: TGTGCCAGCAGCCCGCTGGCAGGGCGGCATGAAAAACTGTTTTTT.

This clone was seen a few times. V gene TRBV5-4 combines with J gene TRBJ2-1, with a possible D match to TRBD2 (7 bases). With 3 bases removed from V and 0 bases from J, the gap between germline ends came to 13 bases. This CDR3 contains 16 residues. The V gene's germline CDR1 is SGHNT and CDR2 YYREEE (reference sequence). The CDR3 here is CASSSRGGSSYNEQFF. The DNA of the CDR3 is TGTGCCAGCAGCTCCAGGGGCGGGAGCTCCTACAATGAGCAGTTCTTC.

This chain connects TRBV5-4 to TRBJ2-1, with D maybe TRBD2 (7 bases). V dropped 2 bases and J dropped 4 bases, with 13 bases sitting between them. The CDR3 length is 15 residues. CDR1 is SGHNT, CDR2 YYREEE, per germline (reference sequence). The CDR3 loop reads CASSLSGGKYNEQFF. CDR3 DNA sequence: TGTGCCAGCAGCTTATCGGGGGGCAAGTACAATGAGCAGTTCTTC. The full variable domain, in which reference TRBV5-4 and TRBJ2-1 provide the parts outside the CDR3, is ETGVTQSPTHLIKTRGQQVTLRCSSQSGHNTVSWYQQALGQGPQFIFQYYREEENGRGNFPPRFSGLQFPNYSSELNVNALELDDSALYLCASSLSGGKYNEQFFGPGTRLTVL.

The sample holds one count of this clone. The chain employs TRBV14 and TRBJ1-2; D remains ambiguous. From germline, CDR1 is SGHDN and CDR2 FVKESK. The CDR3 totals 15 residues. V lost 3 bases, J lost 4 bases, and 15 bases lay in between. The CDR3 region is CASSHSFLGFYGYTF. The CDR3 DNA is TGTGCCAGCAGCCACTCATTTCTCGGGTTCTATGGCTACACCTTC.

V is TRBV10-1 and J is TRBJ2-7; maybe TRBD1 (6 bases). Deletions cut 5 bases from V and 4 bases from J, with 9 bases between. Looked up from germline, CDR1 is WNHNN and CDR2 is SYGVQD (reference sequence). The CDR3 consists of 12 residues. The CDR3 nucleotides read TGCGCCAGCAGTAAAGACAGGTACGAGCAGTACTTC. Its translation is CASSKDRYEQYF.

This clone was seen a handful of times. The CDR3 DNA sequence: TGTGCCAGCAGTGAAGCGCGGATGGAGGTAGATACGCAGTATTTT. Protein sequence: CASSEARMEVDTQYF. The V gene is TRBV6-1, the J gene TRBJ2-3, with D possibly being TRBD2 (5 bases). Germline CDR1 MNHNS, CDR2 SASEGT. The CDR3 has 15 residues. V lost 0 bases and J lost 5, with 12 bases in between.

This rearrangement joins TRBV5-1 to TRBJ1-2, with TRBD1 identical over 7 bases. The length of the CDR3 is 15 residues. Germline lookup yields CDR1 SGHRS and CDR2 YFSETQ. The J segment lost 4 bases and the V segment lost 0 bases, leaving 6 bases of the junction unmatched. Here the CDR3 DNA reads TGCGCCAGCAGCTTGGCCGCGGGACAGCCCTATGGCTACACCTTC. The encoded protein is CASSLAAGQPYGYTF. Variable domain in full (rest from reference TRBV5-1 and TRBJ1-2): KAGVTQTPRYLIKTRGQQVTLSCSPISGHRSVSWYQQTPGQGLQFLFEYFSETQRNKGNFPGRFSGRQFSNSRSEMNVSTLELGDSALYLCASSLAAGQPYGYTFGSGTRLTVV.

The chain carries TRBV28 and TRBJ2-7, with D possibly being TRBD2 (6 bases). The CDR3 is 14 residues long. CDR1 and CDR2 from the germline V gene are MDHEN and SYDVKM. The V end lost 8 bases, the J end lost 1 base, and 15 bases lay between the germline ends. The CDR3 loop is CASRNSGSSYEQYF. CDR3 DNA sequence: TGTGCCAGCCGCAATAGCGGATCTTCCTACGAGCAGTACTTC.

The gene calls are TRBV5-3 and TRBJ1-3; 11 nucleotides agree with TRBD1. TRBV5-3 is designated an ORF whose function remains uncertain. The CDR3 runs to 16 residues. Trimming cost V 3 bases and J 3 bases; bases outside gene matches: 5. This CDR3 reads CARSCGQGASGNTIYF. The CDR3, as DNA: TGTGCCAGAAGCTGCGGACAGGGGGCAAGTGGAAACACCATATATTTT.

The chain joins TRBV11-2 to TRBJ2-7; D is undetermined. Germline V gives CDR1 SGHAT, CDR2 FQNNGV. V dropped 3 bases and J dropped 6 bases, with 9 bases sitting between them. The CDR3 runs 12 residues. The CDR3 loop is CASSFISGEQYF. For the CDR3, the DNA is TGTGCCAGCAGCTTTATTTCGGGCGAGCAGTACTTC. The whole variable domain, filled in from reference TRBV11-2 and TRBJ2-7, reads EAGVAQSPRYKIIEKRQSVAFWCNPISGHATLYWYQQILGQGPKLLIQFQNNGVVDDSQLPKDRFSAERLKGVDSTLKIQPAKLEDSAVYLCASSFISGEQYFGPGTRLTVT.

In DNA, the CDR3 is TGTGCCAGCACCAAGACAGGGGACTCCTACGAGCAGTACTTC. Translating gives CASTKTGDSYEQYF. The chain carries TRBV6-1 and TRBJ2-7; 8 bases are a match to TRBD1. Germline V lookup: CDR1 MNHNS, CDR2 SASEGT. V shed 7 bases, J shed 0 bases, and the junction held 5 bases outside the gene matches. This CDR3 is built from 14 residues.

V and J are TRBV4-1 and TRBJ1-2; a possible D gene is TRBD1 (6 bases). CDR3 length equals 15 residues. The V gene lost 4 bases and the J gene lost 1 base, with 13 bases spanning the gap. Germline V gene data show CDR1 as MGHRA and CDR2 as YSYEKL. CDR3 nucleotide sequence: TGCGCCAGCAGCCTTCTTTACAGGGATAACTATGGCTACACCTTC. Its protein is CASSLLYRDNYGYTF.